The 22 T cell receptor beta chains below come from one sample, sequenced in a study of T cells in women clearing cervical HPV infection listed by TCRdb under 2018. Library generation was performed with the immunoSEQ multiplex PCR assay. The table comes from immuneACCESS by way of TCRdb, which keeps in-frame sequences with V and J called. Part of the clones is missing from these tables; in studies checked, under half for an unresolved V gene and the rest for unknown reasons. This sample's table lists about 15,000 clones. Approximately 7.1% of the sample is in the top ten clones. The sample consisted of blood buffy coat. Source of these receptors: a woman between 18 and 75 years old with a cervical HPV16 infection that either progressed to CIN3+ or cleared (not recorded which).

A note on this clone: The read halts 3 residues ahead of the CDR3 end, with the missing end drawn from the germline J gene. The chain employs TRBV7-3 and TRBJ2-2; 8 positions match TRBD1. The V gene's germline CDR1 is SGHTA and CDR2 FQGTGA. Unmatched junction bases numbered 4, after V lost 9 bases and J lost 1 base. This CDR3 region has 14 residues. CDR3 DNA (partial): TGTGCCAGTACAGGGGGTTGGAACACCGGGGAG. Residues: CASTGGWNTGE. Given in full, the CDR3 is CASTGGWNTGELFF.

Worth noting for this clone: The sequence runs out 3 residues before the end of the CDR3; the remainder is reconstructed from the germline J gene. This sequence joins TRBV7-2 and TRBJ1-2; D is unclear. Germline V gives CDR1 SGHTA, CDR2 FQGNSA. This CDR3 is built from 15 residues. The CDR3: CASSLGVLPTDTYTF. The sequenced CDR3 bases are TGTGCCAGCAGCTTAGGGGTGCTACCTACAGATACC.

Turning to this clone: Read sequence stops 3 residues before the CDR3 end, and the germline J gene provides the missing end. The chain has TRBV6-2 or TRBV6-3 and TRBJ1-4; D not resolved. V lost 1 base and J 5 bases, leaving 11 bases between the germline ends. Germline V lookup: CDR1 MNHEY, CDR2 SVGEGT. This CDR3 region has 15 residues. The covered CDR3 bases are TGTGCCAGCAGTTACTTTGGCAGGCGAAATGAAAAA. It encodes CASSYFGRRNEK. The whole CDR3 sequence is CASSYFGRRNEKLFF.

As for this clone: Read sequence stops 3 residues before the CDR3 end, and the germline J gene provides the missing end. Other nucleotide sequences in the sample specify the same CDR3. The J gene is TRBJ2-5, the V gene TRBV5-1, with 8 nucleotides matching TRBD2. Germline CDR1 and CDR2: SGHRS and YFSETQ. The CDR3 runs 16 residues. V dropped 4 bases and J dropped 5; count of bases not matched to a gene: 13. CDR3 in amino acids: CASSLFGGVLQETQYF. CDR3 DNA (partial): TGCGCCAGCAGCCTGTTCGGGGGGGTTTTGCAGGAGACC.

Regarding this clone: The sequenced fragment ends 3 residues before the CDR3 boundary, so the rest is inferred from the germline J gene. This sequence joins TRBV5-1 and TRBJ2-2; perhaps TRBD1 as D (6 bases). V was shortened by 1 base and J by 5 bases, with 12 bases between the two germline ends. The CDR3 runs 15 residues. The germline CDR1 and CDR2 sequences are SGHRS and YFSETQ. This CDR3 reads CASSLTDRGTGELFF. CDR3 bases read: TGCGCCAGCAGCTTGACGGACAGAGGGACCGGGGAG.

For this clone: The read ends 3 residues before the CDR3 terminus; that terminus is restored from the germline J gene. The V call is TRBV2, the J call TRBJ1-5, with D hard to call. The V end was cut by 4 bases, the J end by 9 bases, with 16 bases between. The CDR3 is 14 residues long. The germline V gene has CDR1 SNHLY and CDR2 FYNNEI. Here the CDR3 reads CASSVSQNFTPQHF. The DNA read from the CDR3 is TGTGCCAGCAGTGTTTCACAGAATTTTACGCCC.

Of note for this clone: The CDR3 extends 3 residues past the end of the read, so its final part is completed from the germline J gene. J is TRBJ2-2 and V is TRBV7-3; TRBD2 might be the D (7 bases). Germline CDR1 and CDR2: SGHTA and FQGTGA. The CDR3 runs 16 residues. Trimming shortened V by 4 bases and J by 4 bases, and 16 bases separated the two germline ends. The covered CDR3 bases are TGTGCCAGCAGCTCGAGGGGGGGGAGCAGCACCGGGGAG. Protein sequence: CASSSRGGSSTGE. The CDR3 as a whole reads CASSSRGGSSTGELFF.

Comments on this clone: The CDR3 goes on 3 residues after the read ends, and that part is filled in from the germline J gene. The V and J genes are TRBV19 and TRBJ2-4; 10 bases align to TRBD1. The CDR3 contains 14 residues. Per the germline V gene, CDR1 is LNHDA and CDR2 is SQIVND (reference sequence). CDR3 in amino acids: CASSPGQGSDGQYF. The sequenced CDR3 bases are TGTGCCAGTTCCCCGGGACAGGGGAGCGATGGT.

For this clone: Read data end 3 residues before the CDR3 end; the end is taken from the germline J gene. The genes are TRBV7-9 and TRBJ2-2, with D unresolved. Trimming shortened V by 5 bases and J by 4 bases, and 11 bases separated the two germline ends. The CDR3 is 14 amino acids. Germline-derived CDR1 and CDR2 are SEHNR and FQNEAQ (reference sequence). The sequenced CDR3 bases are TGTGCCAGCAGCGAGGTACTAAGCACCGGGGAG. Translating gives CASSEVLSTGE. The complete CDR3 protein is CASSEVLSTGELFF.

The part of the CDR3 DNA that was read is TGTGCCAGCAGCACCGGACAGAGGGGAATCACAGATACG. It encodes CASSTGQRGITDT. The full CDR3 protein is CASSTGQRGITDTQYF. The chain joins TRBV9 to TRBJ2-3, with D perhaps TRBD1 (6 bases). The read terminates 3 residues before the CDR3 end, so the remaining end is supplied by the germline J gene. The CDR3 contains 16 residues. The V and J ends lost 4 bases and 2 bases respectively, with 17 bases between them. Per germline, CDR1 SGDLS and CDR2 YYNGEE. Full variable domain (remainder filled in from reference TRBV9 and TRBJ2-3): DSGVTQTPKHLITATGQRVTLRCSPRSGDLSVYWYQQSLDQGLQFLIQYYNGEERAKGNILERFSAQQFPDLHSELNLSSLELGDSALYFCASSTGQRGITDTQYFGPGTRLTVL.

Notes on this clone: The read terminates 3 residues ahead of where the CDR3 ends, so the germline J gene completes it. This chain connects TRBV5-4 to TRBJ2-7; 7 nucleotides line up with TRBD1. Trimming removed 4 bases from V and 2 bases from J; junction bases left unmatched: 3. CDR3 length: 13 residues. The V gene's germline CDR1 is SGHNT and CDR2 YYREEE (reference sequence). The DNA read from the CDR3 is TGTGCCAGCAGCCAGGGACAGACCTACGAG. Its translation is CASSQGQTYE. The entire CDR3 reads CASSQGQTYEQYF.

Turning to this clone: The CDR3 goes on 3 residues after the read ends, and that part is filled in from the germline J gene. The V and J genes are TRBV18 and TRBJ2-2, with D possibly matching TRBD2 (5 bases). Trimming stripped 4 bases from V and 5 bases from J, with 8 bases between. CDR1 and CDR2 from the germline V gene are KGHSH and LQKENI. The CDR3 extends over 13 amino acids. The CDR3 loop is CASSRTSTGELFF. CDR3 DNA, as far as it was read: TGTGCCAGCTCACGTACTAGTACCGGGGAG.

Regarding this clone: The read finishes 3 residues shy of the CDR3 end, and the germline J gene is used to complete it. V gene TRBV29-1 combines with J gene TRBJ2-5, with TRBD2 identical over 10 bases. Germline V gene data show CDR1 as SQVTM and CDR2 as ANQGSEA. The CDR3 is 14 residues long. The V and J ends lost 2 bases and 5 bases, in that order; junction bases with no gene match: 5. The DNA read from the CDR3 is TGCAGCGTTGAACTAGCGGGAGCCTTGGAGACC. This encodes CSVELAGALET. The whole CDR3 region reads CSVELAGALETQYF.

Measured by frequency, this clone is medium-sized (0.01 to 0.1%). The CDR3 is cut off 3 residues early in the read; its end comes from the germline J gene. J is TRBJ1-2 and V is TRBV2; no definite D call. V lost 5 bases to trimming and J lost 3 bases, with 10 bases between them. The CDR3 loop spans 13 amino acids. Per the germline V gene, CDR1 is SNHLY and CDR2 is FYNNEI. The sequenced part of the CDR3 DNA is TGTGCCAGCAGTACAGACCGAGACTATGGC. It is translated as CASSTDRDYG. The whole CDR3 protein reads CASSTDRDYGYTF. Based on the CDR3 plus reference TRBV2 and TRBJ1-2, the full variable domain is EPEVTQTPSHQVTQMGQEVILRCVPISNHLYFYWYRQILGQKVEFLVSFYNNEISEKSEIFDDQFSVERPDGSNFTLKIRSTKLEDSAMYFCASSTDRDYGYTFGSGTRLTVV.

Regarding this clone: The CDR3 end falls 3 residues outside the read, so it is completed with the germline J gene. J is TRBJ2-3 and V is TRBV7-2; possibly TRBD2 for D (5 bases). Trimming removed 4 bases from V and 0 bases from J, with 11 bases in between. Per the germline V gene, CDR1 is SGHTA and CDR2 is FQGNSA. The CDR3 is 15 residues long. The CDR3 DNA, read in part, is TGTGCCAGCAGCTATGAGCGGAGAAGCACAGATACG. It translates to CASSYERRSTDT. The full CDR3 protein is CASSYERRSTDTQYF.

Turning to this clone: Sequencing ends 3 residues short of the CDR3 end; the germline J gene provides the rest. The chain is built from TRBV3-1 (or the pseudogene TRBV3-2) and TRBJ2-7; 7 bases fit TRBD2. The CDR3 is made up of 16 amino acids. From germline, CDR1 is LGHDT and CDR2 YNNKEL (reference sequence). Losses at the gene ends were 0 bases for V and 1 base for J; bases not matched to a gene: 6. CDR3 bases read: TGTGCCAGCAGCCAAGAGGAGACTAGCCTATCCTACGAG. This sequence encodes CASSQEETSLSYE. The entire CDR3 protein is CASSQEETSLSYEQYF.

Regarding this clone: One junction end disagrees with the germline gene, perhaps due to a read error. CDR3 sequence reads: CASSQRLGLTGELFF. Partial CDR3 DNA: TGCGCCAGCAGCCAACGTCTGGGACTAACCGGGGAG. The genes are TRBV4-2 and TRBJ2-2; 7 nucleotides line up with TRBD2. The sequenced fragment ends 3 residues before the CDR3 boundary, so the rest is inferred from the germline J gene. The length of the CDR3 is 15 residues. Germline lookup yields CDR1 LGHNA and CDR2 YNFKEQ.

As for this clone: The read comes to an end 3 residues before the CDR3 does, leaving the germline J gene to fill in the end. The chain recombines TRBV6-1 with TRBJ2-5; weak D call: TRBD1 (6 bases). V was trimmed by 4 bases and J by 5 bases, leaving 11 bases between them. CDR1 is MNHNS and CDR2 is SASEGT in the germline V gene. The CDR3 length is 13 residues. The CDR3 sequence: CASSAQGLETQYF. CDR3 bases read: TGTGCCAGCAGTGCACAGGGTTTGGAGACC.

CDR3 DNA (partial): TGTGCCACCAGTCACGACAGCTATGGC. Translating gives CATSHDSYG. The CDR3 in its entirety is CATSHDSYGYTF. This chain joins TRBV24-1 and TRBJ1-2; TRBD1 is a possible D gene (5 bases). The read terminates 3 residues ahead of where the CDR3 ends, so the germline J gene completes it. The CDR3 has 12 residues. V was pared by 6 bases and J by 4 bases, with 8 bases between. Germline V gives CDR1 KGHDR, CDR2 SFDVKD.

As regards this clone: An end of the junction does not agree with germline; a read error may underlie this. The read ends 3 residues shy of where the CDR3 ends; the end is completed using the germline J gene. Other DNA variants within this sample encode the same CDR3. The chain carries TRBV5-1 and TRBJ1-3; unclear D gene. Germline CDR1 and CDR2: SGHRS and YFSETQ. The CDR3 is made up of 15 amino acids. The chain's CDR3 is CASSEGLNSGNTIYF. CDR3 bases read: TGCGCCAGCAGCGAGGGCCTCAACTCTGGAAACACA.

In the case of this clone: The CDR3 end falls 3 residues outside the read, so it is completed with the germline J gene. The chain joins TRBV5-6 to TRBJ1-1; 8 bases fit TRBD1. Germline CDR1 SGHDT, CDR2 YYEEEE. V gave up 4 bases and J gave up 5 bases; unmatched junction bases: 4. The CDR3 sequence is 13 residues long. The CDR3 protein is CASSVQGGTEAFF. The sequenced CDR3 bases are TGTGCCAGCAGCGTACAGGGGGGAACTGAA. The complete variable domain, with remaining parts taken from reference TRBV5-6 and TRBJ1-1, reads DAGVTQSPTHLIKTRGQQVTLRCSPKSGHDTVSWYQQALGQGPQFIFQYYEEEERQRGNFPDRFSGHQFPNYSSELNVNALLLGDSALYLCASSVQGGTEAFFGQGTRLTVV.

Comment on this clone: The read ends 3 residues shy of where the CDR3 ends; the end is completed using the germline J gene. This sequence joins TRBV12-3 or TRBV12-4 and TRBJ2-7, with 10 bases fitting TRBD2. There are 14 residues in the CDR3. The J segment lost 3 bases and the V segment lost 5 bases, leaving 4 bases of the junction unmatched. The CDR3 loop reads CASSQLAGGYEQYF. CDR3 bases read: TGTGCCAGCAGTCAATTAGCGGGAGGCTACGAG.